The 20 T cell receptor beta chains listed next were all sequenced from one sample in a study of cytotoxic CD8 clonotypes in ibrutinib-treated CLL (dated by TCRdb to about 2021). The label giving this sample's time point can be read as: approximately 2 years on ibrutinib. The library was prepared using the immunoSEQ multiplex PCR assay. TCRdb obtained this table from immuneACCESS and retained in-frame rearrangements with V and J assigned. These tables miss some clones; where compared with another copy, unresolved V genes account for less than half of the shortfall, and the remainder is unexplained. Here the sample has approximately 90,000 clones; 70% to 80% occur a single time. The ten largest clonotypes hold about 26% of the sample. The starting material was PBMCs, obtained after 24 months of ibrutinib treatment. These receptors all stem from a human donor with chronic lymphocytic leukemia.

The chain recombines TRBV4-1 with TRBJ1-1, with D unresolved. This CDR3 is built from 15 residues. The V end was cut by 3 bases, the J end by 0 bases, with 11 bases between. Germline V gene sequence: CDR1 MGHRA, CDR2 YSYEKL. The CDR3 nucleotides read TGCGCCAGCAGCCAGACTTGGGCCATGAACACTGAAGCTTTCTTT. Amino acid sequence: CASSQTWAMNTEAFF.

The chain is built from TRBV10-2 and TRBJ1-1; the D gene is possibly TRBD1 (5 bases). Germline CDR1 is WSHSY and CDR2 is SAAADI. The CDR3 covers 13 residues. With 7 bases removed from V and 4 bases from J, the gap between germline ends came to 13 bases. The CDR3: CASTLTVGTEAFF. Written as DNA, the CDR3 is TGCGCCAGCACCCTGACAGTGGGCACTGAAGCTTTCTTT.

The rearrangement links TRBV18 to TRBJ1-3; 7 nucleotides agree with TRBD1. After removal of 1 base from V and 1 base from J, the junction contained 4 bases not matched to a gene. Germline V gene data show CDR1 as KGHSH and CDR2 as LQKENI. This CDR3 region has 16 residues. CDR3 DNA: TGTGCCAGCTCACCACTGCAGGGGGTGTCTGGAAACACCATATATTTT. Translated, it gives CASSPLQGVSGNTIYF. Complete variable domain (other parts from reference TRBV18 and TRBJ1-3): NAGVMQNPRHLVRRRGQEARLRCSPMKGHSHVYWYRQLPEEGLKFMVYLQKENIIDESGMPKERFSAEFPKEGPSILRIQQVVRGDSAAYFCASSPLQGVSGNTIYFGEGSWLTVV.

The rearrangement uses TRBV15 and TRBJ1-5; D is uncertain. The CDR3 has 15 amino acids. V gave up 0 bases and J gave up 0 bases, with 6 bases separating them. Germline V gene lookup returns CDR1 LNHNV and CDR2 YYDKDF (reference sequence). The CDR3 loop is CATSRESYSNQPQHF. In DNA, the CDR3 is TGTGCCACCAGCAGAGAGAGCTATAGCAATCAGCCCCAGCATTTT.

The CDR3 region is CASSSRQTGGGGYTF. The CDR3 DNA sequence: TGTGCCAGCAGTTCCCGCCAGACAGGGGGGGGTGGCTACACCTTC. J is TRBJ1-2 and V is TRBV28, with TRBD1 matching 9 bases. J gave up 7 bases and V 4 bases, and 10 bases lay outside the gene matches. Germline loops: CDR1 MDHEN, CDR2 SYDVKM. The CDR3 consists of 15 residues.

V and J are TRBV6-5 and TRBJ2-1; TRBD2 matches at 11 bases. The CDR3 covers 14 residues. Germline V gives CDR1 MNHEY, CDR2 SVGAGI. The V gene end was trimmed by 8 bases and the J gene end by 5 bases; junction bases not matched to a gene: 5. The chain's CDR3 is CASHSGRAHNEQFF. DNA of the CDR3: TGTGCCAGCCATAGCGGGAGGGCCCACAATGAGCAGTTCTTC.

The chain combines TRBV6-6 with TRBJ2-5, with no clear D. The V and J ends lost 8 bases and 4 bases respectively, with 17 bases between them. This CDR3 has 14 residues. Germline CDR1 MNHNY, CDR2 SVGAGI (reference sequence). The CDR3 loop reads CASRNPTLGETQYF. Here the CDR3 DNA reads TGTGCCAGCCGTAATCCGACATTGGGAGAGACCCAGTACTTC.

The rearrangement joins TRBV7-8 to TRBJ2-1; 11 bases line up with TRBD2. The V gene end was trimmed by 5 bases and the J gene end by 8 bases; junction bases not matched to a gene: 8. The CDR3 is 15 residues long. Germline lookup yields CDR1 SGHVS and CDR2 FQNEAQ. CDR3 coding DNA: TGTGCCAGCAGCGTATTAATAGCGGGAGGGTATGAGCAGTTCTTC. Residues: CASSVLIAGGYEQFF.

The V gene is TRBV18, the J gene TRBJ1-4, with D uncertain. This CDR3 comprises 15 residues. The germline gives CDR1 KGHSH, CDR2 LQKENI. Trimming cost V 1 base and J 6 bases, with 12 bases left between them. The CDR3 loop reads CASSPLPRSDEKLFF. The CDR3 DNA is TGTGCCAGCTCACCACTTCCTCGCTCGGATGAAAAACTGTTTTTT.

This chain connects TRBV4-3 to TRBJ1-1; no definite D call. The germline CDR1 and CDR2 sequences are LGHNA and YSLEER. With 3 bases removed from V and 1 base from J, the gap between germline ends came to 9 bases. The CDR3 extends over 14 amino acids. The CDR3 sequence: CASSHLGRNTEAFF. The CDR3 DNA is TGCGCCAGCAGCCACCTCGGACGGAACACTGAAGCTTTCTTT.

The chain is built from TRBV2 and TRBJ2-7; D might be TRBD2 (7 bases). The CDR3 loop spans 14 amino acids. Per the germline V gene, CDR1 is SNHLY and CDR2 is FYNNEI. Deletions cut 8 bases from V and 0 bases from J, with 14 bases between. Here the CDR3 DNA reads TGTGCCAGCGGGGGGGCATTGAGCTCCTACGAGCAGTACTTC. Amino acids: CASGGALSSYEQYF.

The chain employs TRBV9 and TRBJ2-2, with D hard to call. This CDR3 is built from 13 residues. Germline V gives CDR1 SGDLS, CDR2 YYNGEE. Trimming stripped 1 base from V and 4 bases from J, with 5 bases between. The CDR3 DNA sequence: TGTGCCAGCAGCGTATTGATCACCGGGGAGCTGTTTTTT. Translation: CASSVLITGELFF.

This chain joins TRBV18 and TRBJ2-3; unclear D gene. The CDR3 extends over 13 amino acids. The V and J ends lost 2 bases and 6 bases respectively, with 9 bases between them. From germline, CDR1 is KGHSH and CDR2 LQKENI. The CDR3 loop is CASSPMGGDTQYF. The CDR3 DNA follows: TGTGCCAGCTCACCAATGGGTGGGGATACGCAGTATTTT. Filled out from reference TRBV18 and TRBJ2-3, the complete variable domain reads NAGVMQNPRHLVRRRGQEARLRCSPMKGHSHVYWYRQLPEEGLKFMVYLQKENIIDESGMPKERFSAEFPKEGPSILRIQQVVRGDSAAYFCASSPMGGDTQYFGPGTRLTVL.

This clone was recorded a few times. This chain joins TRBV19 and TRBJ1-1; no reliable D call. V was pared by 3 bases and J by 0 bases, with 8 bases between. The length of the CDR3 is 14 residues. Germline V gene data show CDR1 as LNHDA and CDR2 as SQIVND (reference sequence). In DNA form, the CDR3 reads TGTGCCAGTAGTATGAGAGAGCTGAACACTGAAGCTTTCTTT. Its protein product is CASSMRELNTEAFF.

The DNA of the CDR3 is TGTGCCAGCGGGGATCGGACAGGGCGGGCTAACTACAATGAGCAGTTCTTC. Residues: CASGDRTGRANYNEQFF. This chain uses TRBV27 with TRBJ2-1, with TRBD1 matching 8 bases. The V gene end was trimmed by 8 bases and the J gene end by 3 bases; junction bases not matched to a gene: 15. Per the germline V gene, CDR1 is MNHEY and CDR2 is SMNVEV (reference sequence). This CDR3 contains 17 residues.

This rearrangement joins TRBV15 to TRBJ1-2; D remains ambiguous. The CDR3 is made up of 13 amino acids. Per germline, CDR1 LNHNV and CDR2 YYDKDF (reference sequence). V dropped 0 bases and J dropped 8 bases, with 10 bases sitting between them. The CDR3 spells CATSRESPRGYTF. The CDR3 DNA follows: TGTGCCACCAGCAGAGAGAGCCCACGGGGCTACACCTTC.

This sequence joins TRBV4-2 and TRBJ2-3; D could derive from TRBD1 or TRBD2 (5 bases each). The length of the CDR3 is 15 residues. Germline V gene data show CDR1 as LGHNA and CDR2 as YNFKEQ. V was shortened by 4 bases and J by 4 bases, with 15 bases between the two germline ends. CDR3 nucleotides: TGTGCCAGCAGCCCCGGCAGACAGAGGGCAGATACGCAGTATTTT. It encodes CASSPGRQRADTQYF.

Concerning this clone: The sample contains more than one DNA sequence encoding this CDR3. CDR3 DNA sequence: TGTGCCAGCAGCGCGGACAGGAACACTGAAGCTTTCTTT. Translating it yields CASSADRNTEAFF. The chain uses TRBV2 and TRBJ1-1; TRBD1 is a possible D gene (6 bases). Germline lookup yields CDR1 SNHLY and CDR2 FYNNEI. Trimming took off 6 bases at V and 1 base at J, with 9 bases between the two ends. This CDR3 is 13 amino acids long.

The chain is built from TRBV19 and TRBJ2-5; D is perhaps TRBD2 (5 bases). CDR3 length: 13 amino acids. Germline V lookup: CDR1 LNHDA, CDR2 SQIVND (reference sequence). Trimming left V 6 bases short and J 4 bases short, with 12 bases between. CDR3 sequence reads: CASSTRIGETQYF. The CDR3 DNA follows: TGTGCCAGTAGCACTAGGATCGGAGAGACCCAGTACTTC.

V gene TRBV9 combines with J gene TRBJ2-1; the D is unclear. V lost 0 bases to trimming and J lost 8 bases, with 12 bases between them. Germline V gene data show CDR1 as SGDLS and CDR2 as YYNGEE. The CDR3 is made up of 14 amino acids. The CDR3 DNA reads TGTGCCAGCAGCGTAGAGGGCCGGTGGCATGAGCAGTTCTTC. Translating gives CASSVEGRWHEQFF.